This T cell receptor (beta chain) was profiled in a study of blood T cells in healthy people across ages. General study points: Across the age range, TCR beta diversity per million T cells fell in a roughly linear way. Expanded clonotype shifts may have been confounded, as the donors had an unknown CMV status.

V lost 0 bases, J lost 2 bases, and 8 bases lay in between. CDR1 is LGHNA and CDR2 is YSLEER in the germline V gene. This CDR3 has 14 amino acids. The authors ran a second PCR of 7 to 11 cycles using a sample-barcoded 5' primer and a J-beta primer mix. Each cDNA molecule carried a tag from a template-switch adaptor that contained 12 random nucleotides. Using its own MiXCR run on the 5' RACE reads, TCRdb lists one record per CDR3 protein. The top ten hold about an eighth of the sample, which has 800,000 to 1,000,000 distinct CDR3 sequences, roughly 50% seen once. Remarks on this clonotype: Antigen: not known.

This clonotype was sampled from a man younger than 45 in good health. The V and J genes are TRBV4-3 and TRBJ2-7; D ambiguous. The sample was blood. The CDR3 nucleotides are TGCGCCAGCAGCCAAGACGCCAGGACCTACGAGCAGTACTTC. Its protein product is CASSQDARTYEQYF.